This TCR beta chain was captured in a study of response to subunit inactivated influenza vaccine. Germline CDR1 and CDR2: SGDLS and YYNGEE. The CDR3 extends over 13 amino acids. V lost 3 bases and J lost 9, with 12 bases in between. TCRdb recomputed calls from the RT-PCR reads with MiXCR, one row per CDR3 protein. The sample shows 800,000 to 1,000,000 distinct CDR3 sequences, approximately 21% of them seen only once. This clonotype was counted a few times. The TCR sequence derives from a man between 45 and 60 years old who received an inactivated influenza vaccine. This sample comprised PBMCs from blood, obtained roughly 5 days after vaccination. The V call is TRBV9, the J call TRBJ2-2; D is unresolved. DNA for the CDR3: TGTGCCAGCAGCGGGTCCACCCTTCGGGAGCTGTTTTTT. Protein: CASSGSTLRELFF.